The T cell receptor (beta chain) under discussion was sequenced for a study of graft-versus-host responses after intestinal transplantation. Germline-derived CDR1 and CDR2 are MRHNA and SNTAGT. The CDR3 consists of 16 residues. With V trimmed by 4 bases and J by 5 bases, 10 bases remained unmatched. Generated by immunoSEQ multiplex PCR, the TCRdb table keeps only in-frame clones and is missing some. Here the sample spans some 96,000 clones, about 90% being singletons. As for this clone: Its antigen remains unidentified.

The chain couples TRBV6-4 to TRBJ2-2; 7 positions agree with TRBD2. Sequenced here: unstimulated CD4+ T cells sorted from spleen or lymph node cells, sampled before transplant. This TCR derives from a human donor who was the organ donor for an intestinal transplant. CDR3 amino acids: CASSALGGGGTGELFF. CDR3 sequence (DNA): TGTGCCAGCAGTGCCCTTGGCGGGGGAGGAACCGGGGAGCTGTTTTTT.